Listed below are T cell receptor beta chains from one sample, sequenced in a study of shared clonotypes between healthy human individuals. This table comes from immunoSEQ multiplex PCR, and its TCRdb copy is limited to in-frame clones, with some not included. The sample gives about 820,000 clones, around 93% of which show up once; approximately 25% is in the top ten. Sequencing was performed on naive CD8+ T cells sorted from blood. The receptors stem from a man aged 25-45 years in good health. Each CDR3 is given with its conserved first and last residue. The D gene is left open where the match is weak. Expanded clones get a size class; other rows say once, few or many, or leave the size out.

abundance: -; j_gene: TRBJ1-2; d_gene: -; v_gene: TRBV12-5; len: 13; CDR3aa: CASAPTPRGGYTF; CDR3nt: TGTGCTAGTGCTCCGACCCCCCGAGGTGGCTACACCTTC
abundance: -; j_gene: TRBJ2-5; d_gene: TRBD1; v_gene: TRBV7-8; len: 13; CDR3aa: CASSSTGGKTQYF; CDR3nt: TGTGCCAGCAGTTCGACAGGGGGCAAAACCCAGTACTTC
abundance: -; j_gene: TRBJ1-1; d_gene: -; v_gene: TRBV11-2; len: 15; CDR3aa: CASSPMGRGDTEAFF; CDR3nt: TGTGCCAGCAGCCCCATGGGCAGGGGAGACACTGAAGCTTTCTTT
abundance: -; j_gene: TRBJ2-1; d_gene: -; v_gene: TRBV29-1; len: 17; CDR3aa: CSARTNRGLSSYNEQFF; CDR3nt: TGCAGCGCCCGAACCAACAGGGGACTAAGCTCCTACAATGAGCAGTTCTTC
abundance: -; j_gene: TRBJ2-1; d_gene: -; v_gene: TRBV19; len: 15; CDR3aa: CASSVDSGAYNEQFF; CDR3nt: TGTGCCAGTAGTGTAGATAGTGGGGCCTACAATGAGCAGTTCTTC
abundance: once; j_gene: TRBJ1-2; d_gene: TRBD1; v_gene: TRBV29-1; len: 14; CDR3aa: CSVEGRGFGYGYTF; CDR3nt: TGCAGCGTTGAGGGCAGGGGGTTCGGATATGGCTACACCTTC
abundance: -; j_gene: TRBJ1-1; d_gene: -; v_gene: TRBV19; len: 12; CDR3aa: CASSIGNTEAFF; CDR3nt: TGTGCCAGTAGTATTGGTAACACTGAAGCTTTCTTT
abundance: -; j_gene: TRBJ2-7; d_gene: -; v_gene: TRBV18; len: 13; CDR3aa: CASSPPSGNEQYF; CDR3nt: TGTGCCAGCTCACCACCATCGGGTAACGAACAGTACTTC
abundance: once; j_gene: TRBJ2-7; d_gene: -; v_gene: TRBV27; len: 14; CDR3aa: CASSLSRESYEQYF; CDR3nt: TGTGCCAGCAGTTTATCCAGGGAGTCCTACGAGCAGTACTTC
abundance: -; j_gene: TRBJ2-3; d_gene: -; v_gene: TRBV11-2; len: 14; CDR3aa: CASSSTGGTDTQYF; CDR3nt: TGTGCCAGCAGCTCCACTGGGGGCACAGATACGCAGTATTTT
abundance: -; j_gene: TRBJ2-3; d_gene: -; v_gene: TRBV19; len: 17; CDR3aa: CASSSLTTGFNTDTQYF; CDR3nt: TGTGCCAGTAGTAGCTTAACTACCGGATTCAACACAGATACGCAGTATTTT
abundance: -; j_gene: TRBJ2-1; d_gene: -; v_gene: TRBV9; len: 15; CDR3aa: CASSKAGLNYNEQFF; CDR3nt: TGTGCCAGCAGCAAAGCGGGCTTAAACTACAATGAGCAGTTCTTC
abundance: -; j_gene: TRBJ2-1; d_gene: TRBD1; v_gene: TRBV2; len: 14; CDR3aa: CASKGTGGYNEQFF; CDR3nt: TGTGCCAGCAAAGGGACAGGGGGTTACAATGAGCAGTTCTTC
abundance: -; j_gene: TRBJ2-7; d_gene: TRBD2; v_gene: TRBV6-5; len: 15; CDR3aa: CASSRTSGTPYEQYF; CDR3nt: TGTGCCAGCAGTCGGACTAGCGGGACCCCCTACGAGCAGTACTTC
abundance: -; j_gene: TRBJ2-7; d_gene: TRBD2; v_gene: TRBV27; len: 15; CDR3aa: CASRRLAGVLDEQYF; CDR3nt: TGTGCCAGCAGACGACTAGCGGGAGTTCTCGACGAGCAGTACTTC
abundance: -; j_gene: TRBJ1-5; d_gene: TRBD1; v_gene: TRBV5-6; len: 15; CDR3aa: CASSQGQGIGEPQHF; CDR3nt: TGTGCCAGCAGCCAGGGACAGGGGATTGGTGAGCCCCAGCATTTT
abundance: -; j_gene: TRBJ2-7; d_gene: TRBD2; v_gene: TRBV2; len: 15; CDR3aa: CASSWTSGRTYEQYF; CDR3nt: TGTGCCAGCAGCTGGACTAGCGGGAGAACCTACGAGCAGTACTTC
abundance: -; j_gene: TRBJ2-6; d_gene: -; v_gene: TRBV27; len: 20; CDR3aa: CASSLSGPVDSFSGANVLTF; CDR3nt: TGTGCCAGCAGTTTATCAGGACCCGTGGACAGTTTCTCCGGGGCCAACGTCCTGACTTTC
abundance: -; j_gene: TRBJ1-1; d_gene: TRBD1; v_gene: TRBV2; len: 15; CDR3aa: CASSEARTGTGEAFF; CDR3nt: TGTGCCAGCAGTGAAGCACGGACAGGGACAGGGGAAGCTTTCTTT
abundance: -; j_gene: TRBJ2-7; d_gene: TRBD2; v_gene: TRBV27; len: 16; CDR3aa: CASSPNSGETLYEQYF; CDR3nt: TGTGCCAGCAGTCCAAATAGCGGGGAGACCCTTTACGAGCAGTACTTC
abundance: -; j_gene: TRBJ2-3; d_gene: -; v_gene: TRBV5-1; len: 15; CDR3aa: CASSSRQSCTDTQYF; CDR3nt: TGCGCCAGCAGCTCACGACAGAGCTGCACAGATACGCAGTATTTT
abundance: -; j_gene: TRBJ2-5; d_gene: -; v_gene: TRBV15; len: 15; CDR3aa: CATSRTRDGSETQYF; CDR3nt: TGTGCCACCAGCAGAACCAGGGATGGTTCGGAGACCCAGTACTTC
abundance: -; j_gene: TRBJ2-1; d_gene: -; v_gene: TRBV4-3; len: 16; CDR3aa: CASSQHYLINYNEQFF; CDR3nt: TGCGCCAGCAGCCAGCACTACCTTATAAACTACAATGAGCAGTTCTTC
abundance: few; j_gene: TRBJ1-1; d_gene: -; v_gene: TRBV11-2; len: 12; CDR3aa: CASSDDSTEAFF; CDR3nt: TGTGCCAGCAGCGATGACAGCACTGAAGCTTTCTTT
abundance: -; j_gene: TRBJ1-5; d_gene: -; v_gene: TRBV27; len: 12; CDR3aa: CASSSTNEPQHF; CDR3nt: TGTGCCAGCAGTTCTACCAATGAGCCCCAGCATTTT
abundance: -; j_gene: TRBJ2-1; d_gene: TRBD2; v_gene: TRBV29-1; len: 16; CDR3aa: CSVGAGGFSAYNEQFF; CDR3nt: TGCAGCGTTGGAGCGGGAGGGTTTAGTGCCTACAATGAGCAGTTCTTC
abundance: -; j_gene: TRBJ1-5; d_gene: -; v_gene: TRBV27; len: 15; CDR3aa: CASRSGTHSNQPQHF; CDR3nt: TGTGCCAGCAGGTCAGGGACTCATAGCAATCAGCCCCAGCATTTT
abundance: -; j_gene: TRBJ1-5; d_gene: -; v_gene: TRBV12-2; len: 18; CDR3aa: CASRPPTGHGYSNQPQHF; CDR3nt: TGTGCAAGTCGCCCCCCGACAGGCCACGGGTATAGCAATCAGCCCCAGCATTTT
abundance: -; j_gene: TRBJ2-7; d_gene: -; v_gene: TRBV6-6; len: 14; CDR3aa: CASSYSAGDYEQYF; CDR3nt: TGTGCCAGCAGTTACTCAGCAGGGGACTACGAGCAGTACTTC
abundance: -; j_gene: TRBJ1-2; d_gene: -; v_gene: TRBV5-5; len: 15; CDR3aa: CASSIRGGAGYGYTF; CDR3nt: TGTGCCAGCAGCATCCGCGGGGGGGCGGGCTATGGCTACACCTTC
abundance: -; j_gene: TRBJ2-7; d_gene: TRBD2; v_gene: TRBV4-1; len: 19; CDR3aa: CASSQDQIDTSGLPYEQYF; CDR3nt: TGCGCCAGCAGCCAAGATCAGATTGACACTAGCGGGCTCCCCTACGAGCAGTACTTC
abundance: -; j_gene: TRBJ1-5; d_gene: -; v_gene: TRBV11-2; len: 13; CDR3aa: CASSPHGNQPQHF; CDR3nt: TGTGCCAGCAGCCCCCACGGCAATCAGCCCCAGCATTTT
abundance: -; j_gene: TRBJ2-1; d_gene: TRBD2; v_gene: TRBV19; len: 13; CDR3aa: CASEIAGANEQFF; CDR3nt: TGTGCCAGTGAAATAGCGGGAGCCAATGAGCAGTTCTTC
abundance: once; j_gene: TRBJ2-7; d_gene: -; v_gene: TRBV9; len: 13; CDR3aa: CASSVATWDEQYF; CDR3nt: TGTGCCAGCAGCGTAGCTACATGGGACGAGCAGTACTTC
abundance: -; j_gene: TRBJ1-4; d_gene: -; v_gene: TRBV27; len: 14; CDR3aa: CASSLSLTNEKLFF; CDR3nt: TGTGCCAGCAGCCTTAGTTTAACTAATGAAAAACTGTTTTTT
abundance: once; j_gene: TRBJ2-5; d_gene: TRBD2; v_gene: TRBV30; len: 16; CDR3aa: CAWSPDLLAQEETQYF; CDR3nt: TGTGCCTGGAGTCCCGACCTACTAGCGCAAGAAGAGACCCAGTACTTC
abundance: -; j_gene: TRBJ2-7; d_gene: TRBD2; v_gene: TRBV7-2; len: 15; CDR3aa: CASSTGLAGTYEQYF; CDR3nt: TGTGCCAGCAGCACTGGACTAGCGGGGACCTACGAGCAGTACTTC
abundance: -; j_gene: TRBJ1-1; d_gene: -; v_gene: TRBV19; len: 15; CDR3aa: CASTGQINMNTEAFF; CDR3nt: TGTGCCAGTACCGGACAGATAAACATGAACACTGAAGCTTTCTTT
abundance: -; j_gene: TRBJ2-3; d_gene: -; v_gene: TRBV7-6; len: 15; CDR3aa: CASSPRPAQGDTQYF; CDR3nt: TGTGCCAGCAGCCCTAGACCAGCCCAGGGCGATACGCAGTATTTT
abundance: -; j_gene: TRBJ1-2; d_gene: -; v_gene: TRBV21-1; len: 15; CDR3aa: CASSKGLRTGRGYTF; CDR3nt: TGTGCCAGCAGCAAAGGGCTCCGGACAGGTCGTGGCTACACCTTC
abundance: -; j_gene: TRBJ1-5; d_gene: TRBD1; v_gene: TRBV5-6; len: 16; CDR3aa: CASSFWDRHSNQPQHF; CDR3nt: TGTGCCAGCAGCTTTTGGGACAGGCATAGCAATCAGCCCCAGCATTTT
abundance: once; j_gene: TRBJ2-1; d_gene: -; v_gene: TRBV6-4; len: 15; CDR3aa: CASSVGGTSYNEQFF; CDR3nt: TGTGCCAGCAGTGTAGGGGGTACGTCCTACAATGAGCAGTTCTTC
abundance: -; j_gene: TRBJ1-1; d_gene: TRBD1; v_gene: TRBV29-1; len: 17; CDR3aa: CSVEWWRQGEKNTEAFF; CDR3nt: TGCAGCGTTGAATGGTGGCGGCAGGGGGAAAAGAACACTGAAGCTTTCTTT
abundance: -; j_gene: TRBJ2-1; d_gene: TRBD2; v_gene: TRBV7-9; len: 16; CDR3aa: CASSLRAGGSYNEQFF; CDR3nt: TGTGCCAGCAGCTTACGAGCGGGAGGCTCCTACAATGAGCAGTTCTTC
abundance: -; j_gene: TRBJ2-5; d_gene: -; v_gene: TRBV29-1; len: 14; CDR3aa: CSVTPARVEETQYF; CDR3nt: TGCAGCGTTACCCCCGCCCGGGTAGAAGAGACCCAGTACTTC
abundance: -; j_gene: TRBJ2-7; d_gene: TRBD2; v_gene: TRBV6-5; len: 14; CDR3aa: CASSYGSGGYEQYF; CDR3nt: TGTGCCAGCAGTTACGGGTCGGGGGGCTACGAGCAGTACTTC
abundance: -; j_gene: TRBJ2-7; d_gene: TRBD2; v_gene: TRBV6-1; len: 17; CDR3aa: CASSESPGSGGFYEQYF; CDR3nt: TGTGCCAGCAGTGAATCCCCGGGGTCGGGGGGGTTCTACGAGCAGTACTTC
abundance: -; j_gene: TRBJ1-1; d_gene: TRBD1; v_gene: TRBV2; len: 13; CDR3aa: CASRGQGVPGAFF; CDR3nt: TGTGCCAGCAGGGGACAGGGGGTCCCCGGAGCTTTCTTT
abundance: -; j_gene: TRBJ2-5; d_gene: -; v_gene: TRBV21-1; len: 14; CDR3aa: CASSAFGGLRGQYF; CDR3nt: TGTGCCAGCAGCGCCTTCGGGGGACTACGAGGCCAGTACTTC
abundance: -; j_gene: TRBJ2-7; d_gene: TRBD2; v_gene: TRBV5-1; len: 15; CDR3aa: CASSSELAGNYEQYF; CDR3nt: TGCGCCAGCAGCTCGGAACTAGCGGGGAACTACGAGCAGTACTTC
abundance: -; j_gene: TRBJ2-1; d_gene: -; v_gene: TRBV7-6; len: 17; CDR3aa: CASSLEAGGAAYNEQFF; CDR3nt: TGTGCCAGCAGCTTAGAAGCGGGCGGGGCAGCCTACAATGAGCAGTTCTTC
abundance: -; j_gene: TRBJ2-1; d_gene: TRBD2; v_gene: TRBV18; len: 17; CDR3aa: CASLTGQRERTYNEQFF; CDR3nt: TGTGCCAGCCTCACGGGGCAGCGGGAAAGAACCTACAATGAGCAGTTCTTC
abundance: -; j_gene: TRBJ2-7; d_gene: -; v_gene: TRBV25-1; len: 14; CDR3aa: CASSDRGYSYEQYF; CDR3nt: TGTGCCAGCAGTGACCGCGGGTACTCCTACGAGCAGTACTTC
abundance: -; j_gene: TRBJ2-7; d_gene: -; v_gene: TRBV7-9; len: 15; CDR3aa: CASSLERTRGYEQYF; CDR3nt: TGTGCCAGCAGCTTAGAGCGGACCCGGGGGTACGAGCAGTACTTC
abundance: -; j_gene: TRBJ2-1; d_gene: -; v_gene: TRBV11-2; len: 17; CDR3aa: CASSSLRRSFSYNEQFF; CDR3nt: TGTGCCAGCAGCTCCCTCCGGAGGAGTTTTTCCTACAATGAGCAGTTCTTC
abundance: once; j_gene: TRBJ2-6; d_gene: -; v_gene: TRBV6-4; len: 15; CDR3aa: CASSAAGAGANVLTF; CDR3nt: TGTGCCAGCAGTGCCGCAGGGGCAGGGGCCAACGTCCTGACTTTC
abundance: -; j_gene: TRBJ2-5; d_gene: -; v_gene: TRBV5-1; len: 16; CDR3aa: CASRSGTRYGQETQYF; CDR3nt: TGCGCCAGCAGGTCCGGGACACGCTATGGCCAAGAGACCCAGTACTTC
abundance: -; j_gene: TRBJ2-3; d_gene: TRBD2; v_gene: TRBV5-6; len: 17; CDR3aa: CASSVGLAGGPRDTQYF; CDR3nt: TGTGCCAGCAGCGTGGGACTAGCGGGAGGGCCCAGAGATACGCAGTATTTT